Following are 10 T cell receptor beta chains from one sample sequenced in a study of blood T cell repertoires in COVID-19. Some clones are missing from TCRdb's copy, which holds only in-frame ones; the method was immunoSEQ multiplex PCR. Of more than 200,000 clones detected, around four fifths appear once; the ten largest clones hold 3.5% to 5%. Specimen: peripheral blood. Every receptor here comes from a man in his sixties with acute or convalescent COVID-19.

This clone was seen a single time. CDR3 sequence reads: CASSQIGQGGPGYTF. As DNA, the CDR3 is TGTGCCAGCAGTCAAATAGGACAGGGGGGGCCTGGCTACACCTTC. This chain joins TRBV7-8 and TRBJ1-2, with 10 bases aligning to TRBD1. This CDR3 comprises 15 residues. Trimming removed 6 bases from V and 7 bases from J; junction bases left unmatched: 11. The germline CDR1 and CDR2 sequences are SGHVS and FQNEAQ.

This chain joins TRBV25-1 and TRBJ2-3; 7 nucleotides agree with TRBD1. Trimming took 8 bases from V and 4 from J; bases not matched to a gene: 9. Germline V gene lookup returns CDR1 MGHDK and CDR2 SYGVNS. CDR3 length: 14 residues. CDR3 sequence (DNA): TGTGCCAGCTCTAGGGGGCTGGGGTCAGATACGCAGTATTTT. It yields the protein CASSRGLGSDTQYF.

This chain joins TRBV12-5 and TRBJ2-2; TRBD1 matches 12 bases. Germline V gene data show CDR1 as LGHNT and CDR2 as FRNRAP. CDR3 length: 16 residues. V trimming: 6 bases; J trimming: 3 bases; junction bases outside the gene matches: 5. This CDR3 reads CASGSGTGGDTGELFF. The CDR3 region has the DNA TGTGCTAGTGGGTCCGGGACAGGGGGCGACACCGGGGAGCTGTTTTTT. Based on the CDR3 plus reference TRBV12-5 and TRBJ2-2, the full variable domain is DARVTQTPRHKVTEMGQEVTMRCQPILGHNTVFWYRQTMMQGLELLAYFRNRAPLDDSGMPKDRFSAEMPDATLATLKIQPSEPRDSAVYFCASGSGTGGDTGELFFGEGSRLTVL.

The rearrangement links TRBV4-1 to TRBJ1-2; 9 positions agree with TRBD1. Trimming cost V 5 bases and J 3 bases; bases outside gene matches: 4. This CDR3 is 14 amino acids long. Looked up from germline, CDR1 is MGHRA and CDR2 is YSYEKL. The CDR3 nucleotides read TGCGCCAGCAGCTCTGACAGGGGGGACTATGGCTACACCTTC. Protein: CASSSDRGDYGYTF.

The rearrangement joins TRBV30 to TRBJ1-1, with 7 bases matching TRBD1. V lost 4 bases and J lost 4; bases outside the gene matches: 6. Germline V gene data show CDR1 as GTSNPN and CDR2 as SVGIG (reference sequence). The CDR3 covers 13 residues. DNA of the CDR3: TGTGCCTGGACCGTCTACAGGGGCACTGAAGCTTTCTTT. This gives the protein CAWTVYRGTEAFF.

The gene calls are TRBV4-2 and TRBJ1-4, with unresolved D. V lost 5 bases and J lost 3, with 13 bases in between. The V gene's germline CDR1 is LGHNA and CDR2 YNFKEQ. The CDR3 covers 15 residues. The DNA of the CDR3 is TGTGCCAGCAGCAAAGGAGACACCCCTAATGAAAAACTGTTTTTT. Amino acids: CASSKGDTPNEKLFF.

V gene TRBV5-3 combines with J gene TRBJ2-1; 8 bases align to TRBD1. TRBV5-3 is an open reading frame, and its role is uncertain. V shed 6 bases, J shed 5 bases, and the junction held 13 bases outside the gene matches. The CDR3 consists of 16 residues. The CDR3 nucleotides read TGTGCCAGAAAACCACCCCAGGGGGCACAGGACAATGAGCAGTTCTTC. This codes for CARKPPQGAQDNEQFF.

The chain uses TRBV24-1 and TRBJ1-2, with TRBD1 matching over 8 bases. In germline, CDR1 is KGHDR, CDR2 SFDVKD. V shed 4 bases, J shed 4 bases, and the junction held 10 bases outside the gene matches. There are 16 residues in the CDR3. The CDR3 DNA is TGTGCCACCAGTGAGGTCGACAGGGGAGGTTCCTATGGCTACACCTTC. It codes for CATSEVDRGGSYGYTF.

The rearrangement joins TRBV12-5 to TRBJ2-7, with D possibly being TRBD1 (5 bases). V was cut by 3 bases and J by 2 bases, with 26 bases left in between. The germline V gene has CDR1 LGHNT and CDR2 FRNRAP. This CDR3 has 19 amino acids. For the CDR3, the DNA is TGTGCTAGTGGTTTCGGAATCACCTTTCAGCCGACAGACCCCTACGAGCAGTACTTC. Encoded protein: CASGFGITFQPTDPYEQYF.

The V gene is TRBV6-5, the J gene TRBJ1-5; TRBD1 might be the D (6 bases). Trimming left V 7 bases short and J 8 bases short, with 18 bases between. The CDR3 is 14 residues long. Germline CDR1 and CDR2: MNHEY and SVGAGI. The CDR3 coding sequence is TGTGCCAGCACCGAGCTTGGGGGCGTAGAGCCCCAGCATTTT. Translated: CASTELGGVEPQHF.